These 11 T cell receptor beta chains were all obtained from the same sample, sequenced in a study of monozygotic twins with inflammatory bowel disease. Reprocessing the 5' RACE reads, TCRdb reports a single entry for every CDR3 protein and omits DNA. Recorded here are approximately 210,000 distinct CDR3 sequences; the top ten clones represent roughly 7.7%. Sequences were obtained from blood. These receptors all stem from a human donor with ulcerative colitis or Crohn's disease, or a healthy co-twin of an affected twin (not recorded which).

V and J are TRBV7-9 and TRBJ1-6. The CDR3 sequence is 13 residues long. Germline assignment: CDR1 SEHNR and CDR2 FQNEAQ (reference sequence). The CDR3 is CASSQGGYSPLHF.

The chain carries TRBV6-2 or TRBV6-3 and TRBJ2-7; TCRdb's D call, TRBD2, is unchecked because there is no DNA. This CDR3 is built from 15 residues. Germline values: CDR1 MNHEY, CDR2 SVGEGT. CDR3: CASSSSGTVQIEQYF.

This sequence joins TRBV20-1 and TRBJ2-6; the D call from TCRdb, TRBD2, cannot be confirmed without DNA. This CDR3 region has 18 residues. Germline CDR1 is DFQATT and CDR2 is SNEGSKA (reference sequence). The CDR3 sequence is CSAPNIAGGSSGANVLTF.

V gene TRBV19 combines with J gene TRBJ2-5; TCRdb lists TRBD2, though no DNA is available to test this call. In germline, CDR1 is LNHDA, CDR2 SQIVND (reference sequence). CDR3 size: 15 residues. CDR3 sequence reads: CASTPGGSFQETQYF. The full variable domain, rest sourced from reference TRBV19 and TRBJ2-5, is DGGITQSPKYLFRKEGQNVTLSCEQNLNHDAMYWYRQDPGQGLRLIYYSQIVNDFQKGDIAEGYSVSREKKESFPLTVTSAQKNPTAFYLCASTPGGSFQETQYFGPGTRLLVL.

The chain is built from TRBV6-2 or TRBV6-3 and TRBJ1-1. This CDR3 comprises 15 residues. From germline, CDR1 is MNHEY and CDR2 SVGEGT. The CDR3: CASSPRGQMNTEAFF.

The V gene is TRBV10-2, the J gene TRBJ2-7; lacking DNA, the TRBD1 call made by TCRdb goes unchecked. Germline V gene sequence: CDR1 WSHSY, CDR2 SAAADI. The CDR3 totals 14 residues. This CDR3 is CASSEAYREDEQYF.

The J gene is TRBJ1-2, the V gene TRBV5-1; TCRdb indicates TRBD1, and absent DNA this call remains unverified. Germline loops: CDR1 SGHRS, CDR2 YFSETQ. The CDR3 contains 14 residues. CDR3 sequence: CASSLSIGADGYTF. Full variable domain (rest looked up from reference TRBV5-1 and TRBJ1-2): KAGVTQTPRYLIKTRGQQVTLSCSPISGHRSVSWYQQTPGQGLQFLFEYFSETQRNKGNFPGRFSGRQFSNSRSEMNVSTLELGDSALYLCASSLSIGADGYTFGSGTRLTVV.

The chain joins TRBV6-1 to TRBJ2-1; no DNA is available, so the TRBD1 call from TCRdb remains unchecked. This CDR3 contains 13 residues. Germline CDR1 is MNHNS and CDR2 is SASEGT. The CDR3: CASSRDTYNEQFF.

This rearrangement joins TRBV7-8 to TRBJ1-2; TCRdb's D gene call, TRBD1, goes unchecked for lack of DNA. Germline V gives CDR1 SGHVS, CDR2 FQNEAQ. There are 14 residues in the CDR3. The CDR3 here is CASSLRFPGDGYTF.

The gene calls are TRBV19 and TRBJ1-5; TCRdb's D call of TRBD1 is untestable without DNA. The CDR3 covers 15 residues. Germline V gives CDR1 LNHDA, CDR2 SQIVND (reference sequence). CDR3: CASSYWTGVGQPQHF.

The chain is built from TRBV7-8 and TRBJ1-5; TCRdb's D gene call, TRBD1, goes unchecked for lack of DNA. The germline gives CDR1 SGHVS, CDR2 FQNEAQ. The CDR3 has 14 amino acids. This chain's CDR3 is CASSAGQPNQPQHF.